The present T cell receptor (beta chain) was sequenced within a study of blood T cells in healthy people across ages. As regards this clonotype: What it binds is unknown.

General study results and limits: The unsorted PBMCs prevented any conclusive comparison of naive versus antigen-experienced cells. TCR beta diversity per million T cells fell roughly linearly with age.

Through a sample-barcoded 5' primer and a J-beta primer mix, a second PCR was run for about 6 to 11 cycles. One entry per CDR3 protein, called by TCRdb with MiXCR from the 5' RACE reads. The sample holds approximately 730,000 distinct CDR3 sequences, about 53% seen once. Each donor supplied ten milliliters of peripheral blood. This clonotype was sampled from a man older than 75 in good health. Material: blood.

CDR3 DNA sequence: TGCGCCAGCAGCCAACTAGTTGGAAGGGAGACCCAGTACTTC. This translates into CASSQLVGRETQYF. V usage is TRBV4-1 and J usage is TRBJ2-5; no firm D call. From germline, CDR1 is MGHRA and CDR2 YSYEKL. The V gene lost 2 bases and the J gene lost 5 bases, with 12 bases spanning the gap. The CDR3 spans 14 residues.